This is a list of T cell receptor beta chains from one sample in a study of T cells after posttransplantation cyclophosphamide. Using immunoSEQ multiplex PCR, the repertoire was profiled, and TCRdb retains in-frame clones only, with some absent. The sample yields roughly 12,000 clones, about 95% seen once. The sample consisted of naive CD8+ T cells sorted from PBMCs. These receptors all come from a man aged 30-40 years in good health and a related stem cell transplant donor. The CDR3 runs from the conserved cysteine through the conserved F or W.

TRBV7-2	CASSFHETTNEKLFF
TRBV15	CATSPGARALLNEKLFF
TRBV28	CASSLRQGGGYNEQFF
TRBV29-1	CSVERGGPSYNEQFF
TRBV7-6	CASTGLGGGNTIYF
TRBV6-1	CASSDRQGVADTQYF
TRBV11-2	CASSSEGFEQYF
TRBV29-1	CSVGALNTEAFF
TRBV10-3	CAISEERQGFIEKLFF
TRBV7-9	CASNLLRTAVGTDTQYF
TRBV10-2	CASSERMASGFATYEQYF
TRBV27	CASSSSGGGSLEQYF
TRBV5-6	CASSLRTSVNEQFF
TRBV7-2	CASSLVPLGDEQYF
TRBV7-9	CASSSGQADIYGYTF
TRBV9	CASSVVPGTYEQYF
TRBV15	CATSRDRGPGQGVNEQFF
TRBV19	CASSILGQGPYNEQFF